One T cell receptor (beta chain) is described in this entry. The data were taken from a study of T cells expressing NK-cell markers. Reanalyzing the 5' RACE reads, TCRdb keeps one entry per CDR3 protein, without DNA. Its listing shows around 280,000 distinct CDR3 sequences. Germline V gene sequence: CDR1 DFQATT, CDR2 SNEGSKA (reference sequence). The CDR3 sequence is 14 residues long. This chain links TRBV20-1 with TRBJ2-3; TCRdb returns TRBD2, unconfirmable since there is no DNA. Sequenced: blood T cells: a sorted CD56 or NKG2C T cell subset, CD4+ or CD8+ T cells, or bulk PBMC T cells (not recorded which). This TCR derives from a young man in good health. The CDR3 sequence is CSATSGISTDTQYF.